This TCR beta chain is drawn from a study of PD-1 blockade in classical Hodgkin lymphoma. TCRdb keeps only in-frame clones here, not all; method: immunoSEQ multiplex PCR. This sample yields some 96,000 clones, of which roughly four fifths are seen a single time; roughly 15% belongs to the top ten. V gave up 2 bases and J gave up 2 bases; unmatched junction bases: 4. Looked up from germline, CDR1 is MNHEY and CDR2 is SMNVEV (reference sequence). The CDR3 is 17 residues long. The table lists this clone with a few counts. Brentuximab vedotin exposure varied among the patients, all of whom had relapsed after autologous stem cell transplantation.

The sequencing here drew on peripheral blood mononuclear cells (PBMCs), taken before the second cycle of nivolumab. V and J are TRBV27 and TRBJ2-2; TRBD2 agrees at 11 bases. This TCR was recovered from a human donor with classical Hodgkin lymphoma. The CDR3 DNA reads as TGTGCCAGCAGTTTACGGGGACTAGCGGTTAACACCGGGGAGCTGTTTTTT. This codes for CASSLRGLAVNTGELFF.